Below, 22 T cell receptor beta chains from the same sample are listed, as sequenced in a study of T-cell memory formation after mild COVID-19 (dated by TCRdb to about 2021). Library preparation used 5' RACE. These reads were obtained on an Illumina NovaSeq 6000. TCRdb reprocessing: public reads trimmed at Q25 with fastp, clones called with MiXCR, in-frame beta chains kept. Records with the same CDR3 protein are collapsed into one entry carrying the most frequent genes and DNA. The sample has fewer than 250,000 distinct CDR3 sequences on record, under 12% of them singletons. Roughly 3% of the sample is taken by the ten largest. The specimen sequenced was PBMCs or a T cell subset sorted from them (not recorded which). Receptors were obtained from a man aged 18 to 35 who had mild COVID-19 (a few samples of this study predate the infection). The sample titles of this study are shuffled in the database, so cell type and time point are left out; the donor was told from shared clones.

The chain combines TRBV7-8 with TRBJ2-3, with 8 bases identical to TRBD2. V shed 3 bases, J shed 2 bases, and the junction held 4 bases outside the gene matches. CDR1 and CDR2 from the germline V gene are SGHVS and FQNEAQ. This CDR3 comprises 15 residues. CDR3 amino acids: CASSFRAGDTDTQYF. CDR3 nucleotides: TGTGCCAGCAGCTTTCGAGCGGGAGACACAGATACGCAGTATTTT. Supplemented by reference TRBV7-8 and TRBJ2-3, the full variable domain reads GAGVSQSPRYKVAKRGQDVALRCDPISGHVSLFWYQQALGQGPEFLTYFQNEAQLDKSGLPSDRFFAERPEGSVSTLKIQRTQQEDSAVYLCASSFRAGDTDTQYFGPGTRLTVL.

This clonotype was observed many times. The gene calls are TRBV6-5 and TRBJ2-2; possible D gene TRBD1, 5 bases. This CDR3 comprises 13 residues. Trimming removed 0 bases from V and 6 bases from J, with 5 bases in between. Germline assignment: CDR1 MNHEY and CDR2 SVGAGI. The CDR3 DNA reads TGTGCCAGCAGTTACTCGGGGCCCGGGGAGCTGTTTTTT. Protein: CASSYSGPGELFF.

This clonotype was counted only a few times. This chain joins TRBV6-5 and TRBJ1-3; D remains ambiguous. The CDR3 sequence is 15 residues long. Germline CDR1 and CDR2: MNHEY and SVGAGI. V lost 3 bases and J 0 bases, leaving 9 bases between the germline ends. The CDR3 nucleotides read TGTGCCAGCAGTTATGGTCGATCCTCTGGAAACACCATATATTTT. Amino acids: CASSYGRSSGNTIYF.

In nucleotides, the CDR3 is TGTGCCAGCAGGGTATTAGGGTCACCCCTCCACTTT. Its translation: CASRVLGSPLHF. The genes are TRBV28 and TRBJ1-6; D ambiguous. The germline CDR1 and CDR2 sequences are MDHEN and SYDVKM. The germline V and J ends were trimmed by 6 bases and 10 bases, with 10 bases remaining between them. This CDR3 spans 12 amino acids.

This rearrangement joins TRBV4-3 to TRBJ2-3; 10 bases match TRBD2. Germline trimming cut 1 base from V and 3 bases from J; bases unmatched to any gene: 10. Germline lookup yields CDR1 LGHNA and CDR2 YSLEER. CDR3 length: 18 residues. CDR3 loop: CASSQGLIAGGVTDTQYF. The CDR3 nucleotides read TGCGCCAGCAGCCAAGGACTCATAGCGGGGGGAGTAACAGATACGCAGTATTTT.

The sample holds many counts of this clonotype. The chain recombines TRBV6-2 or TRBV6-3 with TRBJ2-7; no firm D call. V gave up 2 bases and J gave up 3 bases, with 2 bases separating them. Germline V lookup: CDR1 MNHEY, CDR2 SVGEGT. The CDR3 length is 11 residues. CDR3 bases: TGTGCCAGCAGTTACAACTACGAGCAGTACTTC. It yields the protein CASSYNYEQYF.

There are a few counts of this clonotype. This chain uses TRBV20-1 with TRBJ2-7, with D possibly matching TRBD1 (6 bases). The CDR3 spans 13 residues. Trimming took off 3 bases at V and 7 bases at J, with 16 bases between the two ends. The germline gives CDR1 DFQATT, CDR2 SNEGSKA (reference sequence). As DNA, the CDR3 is TGCAGTGCTAGGAGGGACACCACCGGGGAGCAGTACTTC. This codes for CSARRDTTGEQYF.

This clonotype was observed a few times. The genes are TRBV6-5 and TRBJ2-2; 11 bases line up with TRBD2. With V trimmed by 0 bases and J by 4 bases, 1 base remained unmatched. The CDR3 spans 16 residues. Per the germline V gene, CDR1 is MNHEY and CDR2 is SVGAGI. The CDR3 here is CASSYSTSGGTGELFF. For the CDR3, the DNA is TGTGCCAGCAGTTACTCTACTAGCGGGGGCACCGGGGAGCTGTTTTTT.

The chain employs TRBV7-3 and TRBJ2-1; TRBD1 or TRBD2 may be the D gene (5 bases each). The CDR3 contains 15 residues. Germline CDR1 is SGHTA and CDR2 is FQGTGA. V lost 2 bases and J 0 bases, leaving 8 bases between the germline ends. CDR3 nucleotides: TGTGCCAGCAGCTTATGGGGGAGCTCCTACAATGAGCAGTTCTTC. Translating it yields CASSLWGSSYNEQFF.

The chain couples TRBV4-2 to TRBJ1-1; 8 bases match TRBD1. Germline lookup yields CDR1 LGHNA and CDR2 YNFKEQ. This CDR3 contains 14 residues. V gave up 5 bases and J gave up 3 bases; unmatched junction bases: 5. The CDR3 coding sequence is TGTGCCAGCAGCGCCGACAGGGGATACACTGAAGCTTTCTTT. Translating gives CASSADRGYTEAFF.

CDR3 amino acids: CASSFGGSGNQPQHF. In DNA form, the CDR3 reads TGTGCCAGCAGTTTCGGGGGTAGCGGCAATCAGCCCCAGCATTTT. This chain links TRBV28 with TRBJ1-5, with D possibly TRBD1 on 5 matching bases. V was shortened by 3 bases and J by 2 bases, with 11 bases between the two germline ends. The germline gives CDR1 MDHEN, CDR2 SYDVKM. CDR3 length equals 15 residues.

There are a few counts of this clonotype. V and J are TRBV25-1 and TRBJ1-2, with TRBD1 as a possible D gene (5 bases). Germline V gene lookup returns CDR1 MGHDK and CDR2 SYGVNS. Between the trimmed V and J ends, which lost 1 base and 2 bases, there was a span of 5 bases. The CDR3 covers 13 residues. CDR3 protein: CASSESGNYGYTF. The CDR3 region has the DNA TGTGCCAGCAGTGAATCAGGGAACTATGGCTACACCTTC.

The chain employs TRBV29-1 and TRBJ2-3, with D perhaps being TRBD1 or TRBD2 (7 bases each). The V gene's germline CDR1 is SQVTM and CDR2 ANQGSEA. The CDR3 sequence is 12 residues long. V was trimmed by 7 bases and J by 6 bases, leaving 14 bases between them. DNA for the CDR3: TGCAGCGGCGGTCAGGGGGGGGATACGCAGTATTTT. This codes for CSGGQGGDTQYF.

Here the CDR3 DNA reads TGTGCCAGTAGTATTACAGGGGTGGACACCGGGGAGCTGTTTTTT. This codes for CASSITGVDTGELFF. The rearrangement links TRBV19 to TRBJ2-2; 7 bases agree with TRBD1. Looked up from germline, CDR1 is LNHDA and CDR2 is SQIVND (reference sequence). The CDR3 loop spans 15 amino acids. Trimming at V came to 3 bases and at J to 3 bases, leaving 4 bases not matched to a gene.

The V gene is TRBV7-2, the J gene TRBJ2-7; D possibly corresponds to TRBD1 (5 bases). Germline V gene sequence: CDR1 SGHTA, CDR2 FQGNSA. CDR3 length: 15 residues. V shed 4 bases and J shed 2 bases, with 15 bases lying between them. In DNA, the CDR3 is TGTGCCAGCAGCTATACAAGGGGTTGGGCCTACGAGCAGTACTTC. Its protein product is CASSYTRGWAYEQYF.

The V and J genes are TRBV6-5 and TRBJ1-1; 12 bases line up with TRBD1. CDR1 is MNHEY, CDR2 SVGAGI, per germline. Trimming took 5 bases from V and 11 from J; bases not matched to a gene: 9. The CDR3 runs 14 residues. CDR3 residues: CASSQGDRGPRAFF. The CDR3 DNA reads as TGTGCCAGCAGTCAAGGGGACAGGGGGCCGAGGGCTTTCTTT.

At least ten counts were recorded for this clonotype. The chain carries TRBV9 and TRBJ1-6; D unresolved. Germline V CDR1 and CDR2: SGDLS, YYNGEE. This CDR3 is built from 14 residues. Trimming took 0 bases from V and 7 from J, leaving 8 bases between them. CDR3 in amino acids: CASSVADINSPLHF. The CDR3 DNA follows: TGTGCCAGCAGCGTAGCAGATATCAATTCACCCCTCCACTTT.

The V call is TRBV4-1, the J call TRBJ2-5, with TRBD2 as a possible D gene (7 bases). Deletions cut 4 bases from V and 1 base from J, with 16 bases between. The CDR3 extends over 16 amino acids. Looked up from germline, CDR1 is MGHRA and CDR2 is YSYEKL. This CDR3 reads CASSPIGGGRQETQYF. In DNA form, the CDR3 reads TGCGCCAGCAGCCCGATAGGGGGGGGCCGCCAAGAGACCCAGTACTTC.

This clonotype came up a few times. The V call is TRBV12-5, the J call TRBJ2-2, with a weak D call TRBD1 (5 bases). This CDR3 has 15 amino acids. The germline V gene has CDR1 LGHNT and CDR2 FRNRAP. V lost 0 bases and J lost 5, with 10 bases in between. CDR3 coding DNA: TGTGCTAGTGGTTTGGTACTGCAGGGTACCGGGGAGCTGTTTTTT. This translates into CASGLVLQGTGELFF.

The CDR3 nucleotides are TGCAGCGTATGCTATCTGACCGGGACAGGGGCTCAAGAGACCCAGTACTTC. Its translation: CSVCYLTGTGAQETQYF. The chain carries TRBV29-1 and TRBJ2-5; TRBD1 matches 10 bases. The ends lost 6 bases at V and 2 bases at J; junction bases unmatched: 15. From germline, CDR1 is SQVTM and CDR2 ANQGSEA. The CDR3 loop spans 17 amino acids.

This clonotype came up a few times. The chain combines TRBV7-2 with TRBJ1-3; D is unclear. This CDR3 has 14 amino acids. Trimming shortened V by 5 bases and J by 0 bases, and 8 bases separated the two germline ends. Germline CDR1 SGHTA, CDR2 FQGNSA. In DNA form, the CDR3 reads TGTGCCAGCAGCAGCACTCTCTCTGGAAACACCATATATTTT. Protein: CASSSTLSGNTIYF.

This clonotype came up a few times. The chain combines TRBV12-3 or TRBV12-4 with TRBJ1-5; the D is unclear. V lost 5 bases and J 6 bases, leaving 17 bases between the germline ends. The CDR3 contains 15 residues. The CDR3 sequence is CASSPGPYKVQPQHF. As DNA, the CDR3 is TGTGCCAGCAGTCCTGGCCCTTATAAGGTTCAGCCCCAGCATTTT.